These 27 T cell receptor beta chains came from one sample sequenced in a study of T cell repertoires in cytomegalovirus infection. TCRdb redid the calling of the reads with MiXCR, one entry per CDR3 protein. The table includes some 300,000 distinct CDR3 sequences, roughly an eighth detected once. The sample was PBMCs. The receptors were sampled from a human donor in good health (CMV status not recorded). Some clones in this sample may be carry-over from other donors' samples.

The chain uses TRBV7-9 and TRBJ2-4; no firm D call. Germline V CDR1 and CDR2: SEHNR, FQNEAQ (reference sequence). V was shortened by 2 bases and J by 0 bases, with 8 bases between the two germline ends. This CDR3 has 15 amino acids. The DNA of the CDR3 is TGTGCCAGCAGCTTAAACGAGCTAGCCAAAAACATTCAGTACTTC. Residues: CASSLNELAKNIQYF.

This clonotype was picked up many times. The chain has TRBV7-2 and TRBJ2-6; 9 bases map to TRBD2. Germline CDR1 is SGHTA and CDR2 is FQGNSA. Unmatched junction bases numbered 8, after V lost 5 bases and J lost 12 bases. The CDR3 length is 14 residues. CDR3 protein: CASSPLAGVGVLTF. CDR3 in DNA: TGTGCCAGCAGCCCCTTAGCGGGAGTAGGCGTCCTGACTTTC.

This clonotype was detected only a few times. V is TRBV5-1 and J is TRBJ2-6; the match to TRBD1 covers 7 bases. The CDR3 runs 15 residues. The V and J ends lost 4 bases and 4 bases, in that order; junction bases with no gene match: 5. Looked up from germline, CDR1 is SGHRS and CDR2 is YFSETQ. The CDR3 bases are TGCGCCAGCAGCCCGACAGGGTTCGGGGCCAACGTCCTGACTTTC. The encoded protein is CASSPTGFGANVLTF.

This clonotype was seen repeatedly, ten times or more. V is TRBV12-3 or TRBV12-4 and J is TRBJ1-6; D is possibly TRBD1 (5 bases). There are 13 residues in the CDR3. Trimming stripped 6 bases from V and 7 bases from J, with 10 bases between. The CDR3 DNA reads TGTGCCAGCAGGCCACGGGGGAATTCACCCCTCCACTTT. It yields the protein CASRPRGNSPLHF.

The CDR3 sequence is CASSQDFDSLKGWYF. CDR3 coding DNA: TGTGCCAGCAGCCAAGATTTTGATTCCCTAAAGGGGTGGTACTTC. This chain connects TRBV4-2 to TRBJ2-7; weak D call: TRBD1 (5 bases). Germline V gene sequence: CDR1 LGHNA, CDR2 YNFKEQ. The CDR3 runs to 15 residues. Trimming left V 0 bases short and J 12 bases short, with 21 bases between.

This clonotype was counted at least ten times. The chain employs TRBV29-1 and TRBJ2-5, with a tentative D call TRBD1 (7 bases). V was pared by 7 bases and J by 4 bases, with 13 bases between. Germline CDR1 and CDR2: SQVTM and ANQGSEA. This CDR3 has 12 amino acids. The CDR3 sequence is CSAVQGGETQYF. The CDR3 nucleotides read TGCAGCGCCGTGCAGGGGGGAGAGACCCAGTACTTC.

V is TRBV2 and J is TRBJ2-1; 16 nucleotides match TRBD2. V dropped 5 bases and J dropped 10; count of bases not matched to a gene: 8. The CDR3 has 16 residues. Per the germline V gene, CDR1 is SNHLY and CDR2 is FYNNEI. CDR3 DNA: TGTGCCAGCAGTTCTAGGGGACTAGCGGGGGGGCGCGAGCAGTTCTTC. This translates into CASSSRGLAGGREQFF.

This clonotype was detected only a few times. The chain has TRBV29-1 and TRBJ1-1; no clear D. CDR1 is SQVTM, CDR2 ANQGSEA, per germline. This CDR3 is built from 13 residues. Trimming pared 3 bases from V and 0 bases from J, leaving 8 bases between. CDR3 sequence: CSVDSGLNTEAFF. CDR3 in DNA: TGCAGCGTTGATAGTGGACTGAACACTGAAGCTTTCTTT.

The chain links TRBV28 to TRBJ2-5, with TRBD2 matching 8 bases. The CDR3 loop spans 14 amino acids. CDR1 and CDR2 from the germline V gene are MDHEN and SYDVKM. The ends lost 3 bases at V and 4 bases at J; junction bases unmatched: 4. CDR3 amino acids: CASSFSGRGETQYF. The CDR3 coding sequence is TGTGCCAGCAGTTTCTCCGGGAGGGGAGAGACCCAGTACTTC. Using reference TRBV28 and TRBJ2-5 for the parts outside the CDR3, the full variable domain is DVKVTQSSRYLVKRTGEKVFLECVQDMDHENMFWYRQDPGLGLRLIYFSYDVKMKEKGDIPEGYSVSREKKERFSLILESASTNQTSMYLCASSFSGRGETQYFGPGTRLLVL.

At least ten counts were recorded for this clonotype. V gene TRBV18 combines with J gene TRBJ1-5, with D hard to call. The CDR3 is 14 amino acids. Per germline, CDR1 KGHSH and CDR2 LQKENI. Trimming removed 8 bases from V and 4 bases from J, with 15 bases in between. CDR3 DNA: TGTGCCAGCAGCCCCCCGGCATCAAATCAGCCCCAGCATTTT. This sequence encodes CASSPPASNQPQHF.

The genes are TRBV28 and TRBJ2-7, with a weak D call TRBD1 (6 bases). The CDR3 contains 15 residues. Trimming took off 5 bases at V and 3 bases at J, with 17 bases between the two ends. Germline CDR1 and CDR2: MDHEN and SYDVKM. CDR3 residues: CASSRPGQSVYEQYF. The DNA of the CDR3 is TGTGCCAGCAGTCGACCGGGACAAAGCGTCTACGAGCAGTACTTC.

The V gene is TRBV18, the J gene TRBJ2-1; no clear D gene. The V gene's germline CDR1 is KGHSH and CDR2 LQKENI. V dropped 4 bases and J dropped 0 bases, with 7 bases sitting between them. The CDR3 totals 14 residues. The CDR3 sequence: CASSLSVSYNEQFF. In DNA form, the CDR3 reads TGTGCCAGCTCACTTTCTGTCTCCTACAATGAGCAGTTCTTC.

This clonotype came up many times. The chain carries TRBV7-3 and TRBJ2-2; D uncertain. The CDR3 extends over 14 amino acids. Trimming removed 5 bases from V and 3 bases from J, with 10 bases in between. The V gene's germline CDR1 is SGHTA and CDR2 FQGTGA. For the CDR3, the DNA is TGTGCCAGCAGCAAAACTACATACACCGGGGAGCTGTTTTTT. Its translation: CASSKTTYTGELFF.

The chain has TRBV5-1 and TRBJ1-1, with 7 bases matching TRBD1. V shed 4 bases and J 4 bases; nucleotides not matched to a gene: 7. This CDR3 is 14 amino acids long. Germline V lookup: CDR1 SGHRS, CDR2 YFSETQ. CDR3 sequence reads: CASSTTGERTEAFF. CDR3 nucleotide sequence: TGCGCCAGCAGCACCACAGGGGAACGCACTGAAGCTTTCTTT.

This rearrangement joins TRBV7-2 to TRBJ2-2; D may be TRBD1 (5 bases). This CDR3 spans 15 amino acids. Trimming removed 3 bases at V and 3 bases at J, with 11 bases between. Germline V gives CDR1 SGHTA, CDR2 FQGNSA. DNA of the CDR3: TGTGCCAGCAGCTTCAAGGGGCCTCACACCGGGGAGCTGTTTTTT. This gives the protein CASSFKGPHTGELFF.

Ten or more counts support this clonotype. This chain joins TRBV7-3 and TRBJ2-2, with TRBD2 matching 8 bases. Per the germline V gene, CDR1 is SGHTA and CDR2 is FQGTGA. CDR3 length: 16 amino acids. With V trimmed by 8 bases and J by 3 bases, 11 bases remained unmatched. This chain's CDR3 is CASSPLAGGYTGELFF. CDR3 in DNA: TGTGCCAGCTCTCCTCTGGCGGGGGGTTACACCGGGGAGCTGTTTTTT.

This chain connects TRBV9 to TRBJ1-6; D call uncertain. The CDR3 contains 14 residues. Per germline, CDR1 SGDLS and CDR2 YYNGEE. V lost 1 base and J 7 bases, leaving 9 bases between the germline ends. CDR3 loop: CASSVRTVNSPLHF. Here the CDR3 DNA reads TGTGCCAGCAGCGTAAGGACGGTCAATTCACCCCTCCACTTT. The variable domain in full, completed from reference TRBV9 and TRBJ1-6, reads DSGVTQTPKHLITATGQRVTLRCSPRSGDLSVYWYQQSLDQGLQFLIQYYNGEERAKGNILERFSAQQFPDLHSELNLSSLELGDSALYFCASSVRTVNSPLHFGNGTRLTVT.

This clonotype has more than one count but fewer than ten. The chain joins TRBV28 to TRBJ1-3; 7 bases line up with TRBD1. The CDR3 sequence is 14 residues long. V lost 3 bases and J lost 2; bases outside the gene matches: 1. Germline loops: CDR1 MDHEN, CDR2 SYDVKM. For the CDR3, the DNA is TGTGCCAGCAGTTTGGGGACAGCTGGAAACACCATATATTTT. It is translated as CASSLGTAGNTIYF.

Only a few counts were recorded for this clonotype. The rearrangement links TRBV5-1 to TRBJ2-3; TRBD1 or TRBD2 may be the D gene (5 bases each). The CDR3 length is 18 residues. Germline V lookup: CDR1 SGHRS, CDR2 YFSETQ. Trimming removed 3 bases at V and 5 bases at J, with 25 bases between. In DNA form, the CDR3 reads TGCGCCAGCAGCTCCAAGCGGTATTCATGGGGACCAGGAGATACGCAGTATTTT. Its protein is CASSSKRYSWGPGDTQYF.

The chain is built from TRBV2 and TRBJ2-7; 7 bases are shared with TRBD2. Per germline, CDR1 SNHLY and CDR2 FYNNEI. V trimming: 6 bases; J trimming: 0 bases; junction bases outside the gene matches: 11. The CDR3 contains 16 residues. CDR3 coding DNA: TGTGCCAGCAGATTTAGCGGGCGAACCAGCTCCTACGAGCAGTACTTC. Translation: CASRFSGRTSSYEQYF.

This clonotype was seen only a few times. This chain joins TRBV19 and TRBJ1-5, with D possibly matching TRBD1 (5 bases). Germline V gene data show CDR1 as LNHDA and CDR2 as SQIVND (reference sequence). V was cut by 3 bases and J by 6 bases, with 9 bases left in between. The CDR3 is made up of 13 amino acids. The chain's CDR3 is CASSIQGSQPQHF. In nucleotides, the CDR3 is TGTGCCAGTAGTATCCAGGGTAGTCAGCCCCAGCATTTT.

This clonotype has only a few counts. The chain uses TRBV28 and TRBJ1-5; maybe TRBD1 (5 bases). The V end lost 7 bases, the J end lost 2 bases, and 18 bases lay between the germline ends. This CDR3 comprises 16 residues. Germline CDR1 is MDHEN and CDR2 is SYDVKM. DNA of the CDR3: TGTGCCAGCAAGAAAGTAAGGGGATACGGCAATCAGCCCCAGCATTTT. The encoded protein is CASKKVRGYGNQPQHF.

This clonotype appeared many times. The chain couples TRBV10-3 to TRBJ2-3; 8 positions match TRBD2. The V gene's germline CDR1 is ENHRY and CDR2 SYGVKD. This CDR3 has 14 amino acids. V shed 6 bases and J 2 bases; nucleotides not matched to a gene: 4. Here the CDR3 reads CAISISGTTDTQYF. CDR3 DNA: TGTGCCATCAGCATTAGCGGGACCACAGATACGCAGTATTTT.

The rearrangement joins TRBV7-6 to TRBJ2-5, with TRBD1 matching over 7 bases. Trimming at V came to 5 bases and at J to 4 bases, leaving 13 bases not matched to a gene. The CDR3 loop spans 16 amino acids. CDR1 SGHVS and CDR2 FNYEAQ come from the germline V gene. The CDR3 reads CASSARQGRLGETQYF. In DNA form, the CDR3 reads TGTGCCAGCAGCGCCCGACAGGGCAGGTTGGGAGAGACCCAGTACTTC.

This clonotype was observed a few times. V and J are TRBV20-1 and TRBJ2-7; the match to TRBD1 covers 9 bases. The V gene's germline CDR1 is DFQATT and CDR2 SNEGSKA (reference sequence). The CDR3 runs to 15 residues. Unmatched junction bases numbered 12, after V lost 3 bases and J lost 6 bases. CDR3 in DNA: TGCAGTGCTAGTGGAGGGGGACAGGGAAGGGTCGAGCAGTACTTC. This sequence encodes CSASGGGQGRVEQYF.

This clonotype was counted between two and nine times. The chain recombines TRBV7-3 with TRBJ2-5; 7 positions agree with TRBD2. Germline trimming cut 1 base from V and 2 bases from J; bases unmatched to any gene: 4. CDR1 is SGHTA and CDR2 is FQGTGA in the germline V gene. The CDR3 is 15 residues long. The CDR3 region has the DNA TGTGCCAGCAGCTTAAGCGGGGGAGGACAAGAGACCCAGTACTTC. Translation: CASSLSGGGQETQYF.

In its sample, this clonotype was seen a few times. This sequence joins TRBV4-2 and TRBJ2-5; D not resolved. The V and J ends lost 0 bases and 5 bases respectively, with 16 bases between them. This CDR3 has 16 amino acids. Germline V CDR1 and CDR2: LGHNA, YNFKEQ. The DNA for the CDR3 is TGTGCCAGCAGCCAAGATGTTTACTCTCCCCAGGAGACCCAGTACTTC. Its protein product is CASSQDVYSPQETQYF.